The present TCR beta chain was sequenced within a study of blood T cell repertoires in COVID-19. The wider study: The cDNA or gDNA used as material had been derived from T cells, B-cell-depleted T cells, or PBMCs.

In the authors' methods: The assay estimated nucleated cells by amplifying reference gene primers. Repertoires were generated with immunoSEQ multiplex PCR, while TCRdb's copy carries only in-frame clones and drops some. From that table come the V and J calls and clone size; the DNA was used to work out D and trimming. Of roughly 92,000 clones in the sample, roughly 86% were seen once. Germline assignment: CDR1 MRHNA and CDR2 SNTAGT. There are 17 residues in the CDR3. Losses at the gene ends were 7 bases for V and 3 bases for J; bases not matched to a gene: 12. The source is a man aged 50-59 years with acute or convalescent COVID-19. This sequence joins TRBV6-4 and TRBJ1-6; the match to TRBD1 covers 7 bases. The sample comprised peripheral blood. CDR3 coding DNA: TGTGCCAGCATTTTACAGGGACAGCCAAACTATAATTCACCCCTCCACTTT. Amino acids: CASILQGQPNYNSPLHF.